One and the same sample provided the 2 T cell receptor beta chains below, sequenced in a study of PD-1 blockade in classical Hodgkin lymphoma. The time point: cycle 4 day 1 (C4D1), after 6 weeks of nivolumab. After autologous stem cell transplantation all patients relapsed, and prior brentuximab vedotin exposure differed between cohorts. Thawed PBMCs yielded CD4+ T cells through magnetic negative selection. Generated by immunoSEQ multiplex PCR, the TCRdb table keeps only in-frame clones and is missing some. The sample has roughly 29,000 clones; less than 80% are singletons. Source: CD4+ T cells from blood, taken before the fourth cycle of nivolumab. These receptors originate from a human donor with classical Hodgkin lymphoma.

The V gene is TRBV7-8, the J gene TRBJ2-1; 9 positions agree with TRBD1. The CDR3 consists of 16 residues. Per germline, CDR1 SGHVS and CDR2 FQNEAQ. After removal of 2 bases from V and 2 bases from J, the junction contained 4 bases not matched to a gene. CDR3: CASSLRDRATYNEQFF. DNA of the CDR3: TGTGCCAGCAGCTTACGGGACAGGGCGACCTACAATGAGCAGTTCTTC.

The V and J genes are TRBV6-1 and TRBJ1-2; D is unresolved. The CDR3 length is 11 residues. The germline V gene has CDR1 MNHNS and CDR2 SASEGT. V was pared by 5 bases and J by 8 bases, with 9 bases between. DNA of the CDR3: TGTGCCAGCAGTTACCTGGGAGGCTACACCTTC. Its protein product is CASSYLGGYTF.